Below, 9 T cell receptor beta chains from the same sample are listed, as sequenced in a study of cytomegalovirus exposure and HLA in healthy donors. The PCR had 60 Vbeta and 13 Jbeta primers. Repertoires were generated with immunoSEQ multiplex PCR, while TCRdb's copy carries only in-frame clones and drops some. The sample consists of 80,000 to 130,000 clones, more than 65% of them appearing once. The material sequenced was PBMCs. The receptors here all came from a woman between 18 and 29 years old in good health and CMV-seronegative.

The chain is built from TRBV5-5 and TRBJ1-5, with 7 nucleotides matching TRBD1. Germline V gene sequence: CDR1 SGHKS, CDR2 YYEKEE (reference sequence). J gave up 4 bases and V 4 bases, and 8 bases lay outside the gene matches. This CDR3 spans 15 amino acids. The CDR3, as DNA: TGTGCCAGCAGCATATCCGGGACAGAAAATCAGCCCCAGCATTTT. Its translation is CASSISGTENQPQHF. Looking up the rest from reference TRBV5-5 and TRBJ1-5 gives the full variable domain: DAGVTQSPTHLIKTRGQQVTLRCSPISGHKSVSWYQQVLGQGPQFIFQYYEKEERGRGNFPDRFSARQFPNYSSELNVNALLLGDSALYLCASSISGTENQPQHFGDGTRLSIL.

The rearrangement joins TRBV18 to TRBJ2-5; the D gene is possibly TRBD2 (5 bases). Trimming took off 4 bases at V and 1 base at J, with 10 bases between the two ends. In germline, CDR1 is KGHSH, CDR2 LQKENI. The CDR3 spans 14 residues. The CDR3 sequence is CASSLDGVQETQYF. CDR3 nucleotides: TGTGCCAGCTCACTTGACGGGGTCCAAGAGACCCAGTACTTC.

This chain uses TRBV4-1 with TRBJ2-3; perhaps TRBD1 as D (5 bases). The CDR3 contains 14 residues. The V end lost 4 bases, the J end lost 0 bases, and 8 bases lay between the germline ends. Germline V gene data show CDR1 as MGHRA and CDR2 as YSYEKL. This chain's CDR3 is CASSPRGSTDTQYF. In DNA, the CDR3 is TGCGCCAGCAGCCCAAGGGGTAGCACAGATACGCAGTATTTT.

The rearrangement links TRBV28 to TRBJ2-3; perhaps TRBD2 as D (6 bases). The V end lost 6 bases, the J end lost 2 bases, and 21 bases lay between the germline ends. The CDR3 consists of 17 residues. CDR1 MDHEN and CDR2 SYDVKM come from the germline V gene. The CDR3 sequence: CASSTLLTRGFTDTQYF. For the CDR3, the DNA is TGTGCCAGCAGCACACTCTTGACTCGGGGGTTCACAGATACGCAGTATTTT.

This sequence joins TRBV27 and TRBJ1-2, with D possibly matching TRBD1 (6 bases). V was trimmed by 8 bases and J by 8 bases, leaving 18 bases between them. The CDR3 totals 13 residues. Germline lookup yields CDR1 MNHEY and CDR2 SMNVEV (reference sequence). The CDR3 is CASWTGGASGYTF. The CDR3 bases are TGTGCCAGCTGGACTGGGGGGGCATCGGGCTACACCTTC.

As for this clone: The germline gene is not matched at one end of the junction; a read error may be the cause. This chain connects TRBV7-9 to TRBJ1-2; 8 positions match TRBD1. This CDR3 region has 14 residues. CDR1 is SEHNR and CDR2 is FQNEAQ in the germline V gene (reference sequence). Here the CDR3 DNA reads TGTTCCAGCAGCCCGGACAGGGCCTCCTATGGCTACACCTTC. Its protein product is CSSSPDRASYGYTF.

Written as DNA, the CDR3 is TGTGCCAGTAGTATCCTACAGGGAGCACCTAACTATGGCTACACCTTC. Protein product: CASSILQGAPNYGYTF. The V and J genes are TRBV19 and TRBJ1-2, with a possible D match to TRBD1 (6 bases). The CDR3 is made up of 16 amino acids. Trimming stripped 3 bases from V and 0 bases from J, with 14 bases between. CDR1 and CDR2 (germline): LNHDA, SQIVND (reference sequence).

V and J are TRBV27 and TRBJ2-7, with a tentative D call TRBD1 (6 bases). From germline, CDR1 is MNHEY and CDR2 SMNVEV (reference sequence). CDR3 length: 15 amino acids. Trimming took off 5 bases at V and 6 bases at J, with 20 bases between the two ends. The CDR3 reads CASSTQTGYRSEQYF. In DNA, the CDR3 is TGTGCCAGCAGTACCCAGACAGGTTACCGCTCCGAGCAGTACTTC.

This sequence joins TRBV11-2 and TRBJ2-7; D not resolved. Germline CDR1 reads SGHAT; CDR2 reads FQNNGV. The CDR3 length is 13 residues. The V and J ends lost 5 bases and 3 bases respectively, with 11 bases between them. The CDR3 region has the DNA TGTGCCAGCAGCCTCGGTCCTTACTACGAGCAGTACTTC. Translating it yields CASSLGPYYEQYF.